The rows below give T cell receptor beta chains drawn from one sample of a study of T-cell reconstitution after alpha-beta-depleted transplantation in children. TCRdb re-analysed the PCR reads in MiXCR, keeping a single row per CDR3 protein. The sample lists 350,000 to 450,000 distinct CDR3 sequences, about 20% occurring once. Sequencing used PBMCs from the stem cell graft donor, obtained from the stem cell graft. These receptors were taken from a human donor who donated a stem cell graft to a child with acute myeloid leukemia. Both conserved end residues are part of each CDR3. A D gene is named only where the DNA matches it firmly. Some rows mark clone size as missing; the rest say once, few, many or name a class of expanded clone.

few	TRBV29-1	TRBJ1-5	NA	TGCAGCGTTGGGGCAAGCAATAGCAATCAGCCCCAGCATTTT	CSVGASNSNQPQHF
many	TRBV29-1	TRBJ2-7	NA	TGCAGCGCCAGTTCGGCGGGATTCTACGAGCAGTACTTC	CSASSAGFYEQYF
NA	TRBV25-1	TRBJ1-5	NA	TGTGCCAGCAGTGAATCCAGGGGTGTGGGTCAGCCCCAGCATTTT	CASSESRGVGQPQHF
few	TRBV7-2	TRBJ2-7	NA	TGTGCCAGCAGCTTCAGACCGGGGACACCGTACCACGAGCAGTACTTC	CASSFRPGTPYHEQYF
NA	TRBV14	TRBJ2-2	NA	TGTGCCAGCAGCCAAGTGAACCTCGGCGGGGAGCTGTTTTTT	CASSQVNLGGELFF
few	TRBV7-2	TRBJ2-5	NA	TGTGCCAGCAGCTTAGCGTCAAGCGTCCAAGAGACCCAGTACTTC	CASSLASSVQETQYF
NA	TRBV20-1	TRBJ2-1	TRBD2	TGCAGTGCTAGGGCCGGGACTAGCGGGATCCATGAGCAGTTCTTC	CSARAGTSGIHEQFF
few	TRBV20-1	TRBJ1-2	TRBD1	TGCAGTGCTAGAGATAGGCGGCAGGGGGGTGGCTACACCTTC	CSARDRRQGGGYTF
NA	TRBV9	TRBJ2-3	NA	TGTGCCAGCAGCGTAGCCCCAGATGGGGCGGACCCGATCCCCACACATACGCAGTATTTT	CASSVAPDGADPIPTHTQYF
NA	TRBV24-1	TRBJ2-2	NA	TGTGCCACCAGTGACCCCAAACCTCCAGGGGACTCGAACACCGGGGAGCTGTTTTTT	CATSDPKPPGDSNTGELFF
many	TRBV6-2/TRBV6-3	TRBJ2-7	NA	TGTGCCAGCAGTTACGGCGGACCCTACGAGCAGTACTTC	CASSYGGPYEQYF
many	TRBV20-1	TRBJ2-7	NA	TGCAGTGCTAGAATTGTCGCCAGGGGAGTCCCCTACGAGCAGTACTTC	CSARIVARGVPYEQYF
many	TRBV15	TRBJ2-7	TRBD1	TGTGCCACCAGCAGAGATTCGCTGAGACGGGACAGGGCTTACGAGCAGTACTTC	CATSRDSLRRDRAYEQYF
few	TRBV5-6	TRBJ2-7	TRBD1	TGTGCCAGCAGCTTGTGGGGACAGGGGTTCCACGAGCAGTACTTC	CASSLWGQGFHEQYF
NA	TRBV20-1	TRBJ2-1	NA	TGCAGTGCTAGAGAAGTTGCGGCGCCTTCCTACAATGAGCAGTTCTTC	CSAREVAAPSYNEQFF
once	TRBV7-6	TRBJ2-7	TRBD2	TGTGCCAGCAGCTCAGAAGCGGGAGCGGCCTACGAGCAGTACTTC	CASSSEAGAAYEQYF
few	TRBV15	TRBJ2-7	NA	TGTGCCACCAGCAGAGATATGTCGACAAGGCGAACCTACGAGCAGTACTTC	CATSRDMSTRRTYEQYF
few	TRBV12-3/TRBV12-4	TRBJ1-4	TRBD1	TGTGCCAGCAGATCCGGGACAGCTAATGAAAAACTGTTTTTT	CASRSGTANEKLFF
NA	TRBV15	TRBJ2-7	TRBD2	TGTGCCACCAGCAGAGGGACTAGCGGGGAATACGAGCAGTACTTC	CATSRGTSGEYEQYF
NA	TRBV15	TRBJ2-1	NA	TGTGCCACCAGCAGAGATCCGGCCGGATACAATGAGCAGTTCTTC	CATSRDPAGYNEQFF
many	TRBV12-3/TRBV12-4	TRBJ2-1	NA	TGTGCCAGCAGTTTAGGGGACATCCCCCAGTTCTTC	CASSLGDIPQFF
NA	TRBV12-3/TRBV12-4	TRBJ2-4	NA	TGTGCCAGCACCACAGCCCCAGCCAGCCCGTTTCAGTACTTC	CASTTAPASPFQYF
NA	TRBV4-1	TRBJ2-7	NA	TGCGCCAGCAGCCAAGACTCGGGGGTAATTAACGAGCAGTACTTC	CASSQDSGVINEQYF